The clone carrying this TCR beta chain was recorded only once. Its antigen is still unknown. cDNA came from around 0.54 to 1 ug RNA primed by random hexamers. MiXCR, applied by TCRdb to the immunoSEQ multiplex PCR reads, yields one record per CDR3 protein. This sample yields roughly 80,000 distinct CDR3 sequences, of which approximately 94% are seen a single time; about 0.5% belongs to the top ten. Sequencing of TCR beta was performed on blood CD8+ T cells and on blood CD4+ T cells. Patients with Susac syndrome met diagnostic criteria defined recently for definite or probable disease. Germline lookup yields CDR1 SGHVS and CDR2 FQNEAQ. The junction had 9 bases not matched to a gene; V was cut back by 5 bases and J by 1 base. The CDR3 totals 16 residues. The data are from a study of CD8 T cells in Susac syndrome. General study results and limits: Among people with Susac, CD8+ clonal expansion was greatest in TEMRA cells and active patients.

J is TRBJ2-3 and V is TRBV7-8; 7 bases map to TRBD1. The specimen sequenced was CD8+ T cells from PBMCs. The TCR sequence derives from a human donor with Susac syndrome. CDR3 sequence reads: CASSLTGPLRTDTQYF. The CDR3 DNA follows: TGTGCCAGCAGCCTGACAGGGCCCCTTCGCACAGATACGCAGTATTTT.